The 20 T cell receptor beta chains presented below share a single source sample, sequenced in a study of blood T cell repertoires in COVID-19. TCRdb's table, derived via immunoSEQ multiplex PCR, lists solely in-frame clones and lacks some. The sample contains around 26,000 clones, 80% to 85% of which appear only once. The sequenced sample was peripheral blood. The source is a human donor in a cohort sampled during active COVID-19.

In its sample, this clone was seen once. The chain is built from TRBV9 and TRBJ1-1; D may be TRBD1 (5 bases). Trimming removed 3 bases at V and 6 bases at J, with 15 bases between. The CDR3 consists of 14 residues. From germline, CDR1 is SGDLS and CDR2 YYNGEE. The CDR3 DNA reads as TGTGCCAGCAGCGGAGGCGGGGGTCAGCCTGAAGCTTTCTTT. As protein: CASSGGGGQPEAFF.

This clone was counted a single time. The chain is built from TRBV6-2 or TRBV6-3 and TRBJ2-7; 7 bases map to TRBD2. This CDR3 contains 15 residues. The germline CDR1 and CDR2 sequences are MNHEY and SVGEGT. With 5 bases clipped from V and 7 bases from J, the junction kept 14 bases outside the gene matches. The CDR3 nucleotides read TGTGCCAGCAGTGGGAGCGGGACTCGGATCGGGGAGCAGTACTTC. This gives the protein CASSGSGTRIGEQYF.

In nucleotides, the CDR3 is TGTGCCTGGACCAAAATCCGGGACAGGGTCCACGAGCAGTACTTC. This translates into CAWTKIRDRVHEQYF. The chain is built from TRBV30 and TRBJ2-7; TRBD1 matches at 9 bases. Germline CDR1 and CDR2: GTSNPN and SVGIG (reference sequence). J gave up 5 bases and V 4 bases, and 12 bases lay outside the gene matches. This CDR3 spans 15 amino acids. Full variable domain (outside the CDR3, taken from reference TRBV30 and TRBJ2-7): SQTIHQWPATLVQPVGSPLSLECTVEGTSNPNLYWYRQAAGRGLQLLFYSVGIGQISSEVPQNLSASRPQDRQFILSSKKLLLSDSGFYLCAWTKIRDRVHEQYFGPGTRLTVT.

CDR3 DNA: TGTGCCAGCAGCCCGACAGCTCAGCAGCAGTACTTC. Its translation: CASSPTAQQQYF. The rearrangement links TRBV11-3 to TRBJ2-7, with a possible D match to TRBD1 (5 bases). V shed 5 bases and J shed 8 bases, with 13 bases lying between them. The CDR3 runs 12 residues. CDR1 and CDR2 (germline): SGHNT, YENEEA.

The chain has TRBV7-9 and TRBJ1-2, with D possibly matching TRBD1 (6 bases). The CDR3 runs 15 residues. Trimming removed 1 base at V and 7 bases at J, with 16 bases between. Germline V gene sequence: CDR1 SEHNR, CDR2 FQNEAQ (reference sequence). Here the CDR3 reads CASSLVGPGVAGYTF. CDR3 bases: TGTGCCAGCAGCTTAGTGGGTCCAGGGGTTGCTGGCTACACCTTC.

Comments on this clone: Other DNA sequences in the sample encode the same CDR3. The V gene is TRBV3-1 (or the pseudogene TRBV3-2), the J gene TRBJ1-1, with D maybe TRBD1 (5 bases). CDR3 length: 11 residues. V was shortened by 9 bases and J by 4 bases, with 9 bases between the two germline ends. Germline V gives CDR1 LGHDT, CDR2 YNNKEL (reference sequence). The CDR3 bases are TGTGCCAGTAGGGGTGGCACTGAAGCTTTCTTT. This translates into CASRGGTEAFF.

The rearrangement joins TRBV5-6 to TRBJ2-7; D gene unclear. The CDR3 length is 12 residues. Trimming stripped 4 bases from V and 2 bases from J, with 7 bases between. Looked up from germline, CDR1 is SGHDT and CDR2 is YYEEEE. The CDR3 loop reads CASSLSPYEQYF. DNA of the CDR3: TGTGCCAGCAGCCTATCTCCCTACGAGCAGTACTTC.

The genes are TRBV7-9 and TRBJ1-2; tentative D call: TRBD1 (5 bases). CDR3 size: 14 residues. From germline, CDR1 is SEHNR and CDR2 FQNEAQ (reference sequence). The ends were cut back, 6 bases at V and 5 bases at J, with 16 bases in the middle. CDR3 coding DNA: TGTGCCAGCAGACCAGACAGCCTAGGTTATGGCTACACCTTC. It encodes CASRPDSLGYGYTF.

This clone was counted between two and nine times. The chain combines TRBV9 with TRBJ2-3; 8 bases align to TRBD2. V was pared by 6 bases and J by 2 bases, with 2 bases of the junction left unmatched. The CDR3 loop spans 13 amino acids. The germline V gene has CDR1 SGDLS and CDR2 YYNGEE. The CDR3 DNA is TGTGCCAGCAAAGCGGGGGACACAGATACGCAGTATTTT. It yields the protein CASKAGDTDTQYF. Full variable domain (missing parts from reference TRBV9 and TRBJ2-3): DSGVTQTPKHLITATGQRVTLRCSPRSGDLSVYWYQQSLDQGLQFLIQYYNGEERAKGNILERFSAQQFPDLHSELNLSSLELGDSALYFCASKAGDTDTQYFGPGTRLTVL.

This rearrangement joins TRBV15 to TRBJ2-1; D is possibly TRBD2 (6 bases). V dropped 8 bases and J dropped 9 bases, with 11 bases sitting between them. Germline CDR1 LNHNV, CDR2 YYDKDF (reference sequence). The length of the CDR3 is 11 residues. The CDR3 here is CATGIGSEQFF. Here the CDR3 DNA reads TGTGCCACCGGAATCGGGAGTGAGCAGTTCTTC.

Within the sample, this clone is medium-sized. In DNA form, the CDR3 reads TGTGCCAGCAGCTTTGGAACAGGGGATACGCAGTATTTT. It translates to CASSFGTGDTQYF. This sequence joins TRBV7-9 and TRBJ2-3, with D possibly matching TRBD1 (6 bases). Between the trimmed V and J ends, which lost 3 bases and 6 bases, there was a span of 10 bases. Germline V CDR1 and CDR2: SEHNR, FQNEAQ (reference sequence). There are 13 residues in the CDR3.

This chain's CDR3 is CASIMGRGDEKLFF. The CDR3 bases are TGTGCCAGCATCATGGGGAGGGGGGATGAAAAACTGTTTTTT. This chain uses TRBV11-2 with TRBJ1-4; D is perhaps TRBD1 (6 bases). Germline V gives CDR1 SGHAT, CDR2 FQNNGV. Trimming cost V 7 bases and J 6 bases, with 15 bases left between them. The CDR3 spans 14 residues.

The genes are TRBV5-6 and TRBJ2-7; possibly TRBD2 for D (6 bases). The CDR3 totals 17 residues. V was trimmed by 4 bases and J by 4 bases, leaving 24 bases between them. Germline V gene lookup returns CDR1 SGHDT and CDR2 YYEEEE. The CDR3 region has the DNA TGTGCCAGCAGCCCCAATATGGGGGGAGACAGCGCTTACGAGCAGTACTTC. Translating gives CASSPNMGGDSAYEQYF.

This rearrangement joins TRBV5-4 to TRBJ1-2; the D gene is possibly TRBD1 (6 bases). The germline CDR1 and CDR2 sequences are SGHNT and YYREEE (reference sequence). Trimming cost V 1 base and J 7 bases, with 11 bases left between them. The CDR3 extends over 13 amino acids. The DNA for the CDR3 is TGTGCCAGCAGCTTGCCGGGACATCCTGGCTACACCTTC. Protein sequence: CASSLPGHPGYTF.

This chain uses TRBV9 with TRBJ2-7; the D gene is possibly TRBD1 (5 bases). The V end lost 3 bases, the J end lost 0 bases, and 10 bases lay between the germline ends. The CDR3 is 14 residues long. Germline V gene lookup returns CDR1 SGDLS and CDR2 YYNGEE. The CDR3 sequence: CASSGGHNSYEQYF. CDR3 coding DNA: TGTGCCAGCAGCGGAGGACATAACTCCTACGAGCAGTACTTC. Full variable domain (rest looked up from reference TRBV9 and TRBJ2-7): DSGVTQTPKHLITATGQRVTLRCSPRSGDLSVYWYQQSLDQGLQFLIQYYNGEERAKGNILERFSAQQFPDLHSELNLSSLELGDSALYFCASSGGHNSYEQYFGPGTRLTVT.

V usage is TRBV5-7 and J usage is TRBJ2-1, with 10 bases lining up with TRBD2. TRBV5-7 is treated as an ORF (open reading frame) with a function not yet certain. CDR3 size: 17 residues. V lost 0 bases to trimming and J lost 4 bases; unmatched junction nucleotides: 7. CDR3 sequence: CASSLDSGTSAYNEQFF. CDR3 coding DNA: TGTGCCAGCAGCTTGGACTCCGGGACTAGCGCTTACAATGAGCAGTTCTTC.

The V and J genes are TRBV29-1 and TRBJ2-7, with D possibly TRBD1 on 6 matching bases. Germline loops: CDR1 SQVTM, CDR2 ANQGSEA. The CDR3 is 15 residues long. V shed 1 base and J shed 5 bases, with 18 bases lying between them. The CDR3 loop reads CSVEGTGTLDHEQYF. CDR3 coding DNA: TGCAGCGTTGAAGGAACAGGGACCCTCGACCACGAGCAGTACTTC.

V usage is TRBV27 and J usage is TRBJ1-3; D remains unclear. In germline, CDR1 is MNHEY, CDR2 SMNVEV (reference sequence). This CDR3 contains 15 residues. The ends were cut back, 0 bases at V and 0 bases at J, with 6 bases in the middle. CDR3 in DNA: TGTGCCAGCAGTTTATCCCACAGCTCTGGAAACACCATATATTTT. It is translated as CASSLSHSSGNTIYF.

This rearrangement joins TRBV7-3 to TRBJ1-1; D is possibly TRBD1 (5 bases). Per germline, CDR1 SGHTA and CDR2 FQGTGA. Trimming removed 5 bases at V and 5 bases at J, with 15 bases between. This CDR3 contains 14 residues. As DNA, the CDR3 is TGTGCCAGCAGCCTGACAGTGGTAGGGACTGAAGCTTTCTTT. Protein sequence: CASSLTVVGTEAFF.

This chain uses TRBV7-6 with TRBJ2-1; TRBD2 agrees at 9 bases. The CDR3 totals 16 residues. CDR1 and CDR2 from the germline V gene are SGHVS and FNYEAQ. Germline trimming cut 3 bases from V and 7 bases from J; bases unmatched to any gene: 10. CDR3 DNA: TGTGCCAGCAGCTTTATCGCGGGAGGGCCGGGGAATGAGCAGTTCTTC. It yields the protein CASSFIAGGPGNEQFF.